A selection of T cell receptor beta chains follows, all from one sample in a study of EBV T-cell therapy then PD-1 blockade in nasopharyngeal carcinoma. No antigens are known for them. Sequenced by immunoSEQ multiplex PCR; TCRdb stores in-frame clones only, minus some. The sample includes 15,000 to 20,000 clones, approximately 83% of them seen just once. The sequences come from CD8+ T cells from blood, collected at day 0 from a patient whose treatment included autologous EBV-specific T cells and nivolumab. These receptor sequences come from a man aged 35-49 years with nasopharyngeal carcinoma. CDR3s include the opening cysteine and the closing phenylalanine or tryptophan. D genes are given only for firm matches. The listing skips clone size in some rows; elsewhere it reads once, few, many or a size class.

j_call d_call v_call clone_size cdr3_aa cdr3_nt
TRBJ2-1 TRBD1 TRBV6-2/TRBV6-3 - CASSYNQGALNEQFF TGTGCCAGCAGTTACAACCAGGGGGCTTTGAATGAGCAGTTCTTC
TRBJ1-5 TRBD1 TRBV15 - CATTSDRAYQPQHF TGTGCCACCACCTCCGACAGGGCCTATCAGCCCCAGCATTTT
TRBJ2-6 - TRBV19 - CASSSSGGSGANVLTF TGTGCCAGTAGTTCCTCAGGGGGGTCTGGGGCCAACGTCCTGACTTTC
TRBJ2-1 TRBD1 TRBV4-1 - CASSRKEQGIAGGSYNEQFF TGCGCCAGCAGCCGCAAGGAACAGGGAATCGCAGGGGGATCCTACAATGAGCAGTTCTTC
TRBJ2-1 - TRBV3-1/TRBV3-2 few CASSQEWVDEQFF TGTGCCAGCAGCCAAGAGTGGGTGGATGAGCAGTTCTTC
TRBJ2-1 - TRBV28 - CASKLRGPGDNEQFF TGTGCCAGCAAATTACGGGGACCAGGGGACAATGAGCAGTTCTTC
TRBJ2-7 TRBD1 TRBV7-9 - CASSPRAGTGGFYEQYF TGTGCCAGCAGCCCGCGAGCCGGGACAGGGGGATTCTACGAGCAGTACTTC
TRBJ2-5 - TRBV7-2 - CASSLVFGAETQYF TGTGCCAGCAGCTTAGTATTCGGGGCAGAGACCCAGTACTTC
TRBJ2-2 - TRBV5-6 once CASSLLSPWGTGELFF TGTGCCAGCAGCTTGCTGTCCCCGTGGGGCACCGGGGAGCTGTTTTTT
TRBJ2-1 - TRBV24-1 - CATSDLDRNEQFF TGTGCCACCAGTGATCTTGACCGCAATGAGCAGTTCTTC
TRBJ2-2 - TRBV7-3 - CASSYGGTGELFF TGTGCCAGCAGCTACGGTGGAACCGGGGAGCTGTTTTTT
TRBJ2-5 - TRBV25-1 - CASQNRDTNQETQYF TGTGCCAGCCAAAACCGGGACACCAACCAAGAGACCCAGTACTTC
TRBJ1-5 - TRBV3-1/TRBV3-2 - CASSPNPGAVYSNQPQHF TGTGCCAGCAGCCCGAACCCGGGGGCAGTCTATAGCAATCAGCCCCAGCATTTT
TRBJ2-7 - TRBV7-9 - CASSGNTSYEQYF TGTGCCAGCAGCGGGAACACCTCCTACGAGCAGTACTTC
TRBJ1-3 - TRBV7-9 few CASSLESRPSGNTIYF TGTGCCAGCAGCTTAGAGTCCCGACCCTCTGGAAACACCATATATTTT
TRBJ2-3 TRBD2 TRBV5-1 - CASSLAGGAADTQYF TGCGCCAGCAGCTTGGCGGGGGGGGCGGCAGATACGCAGTATTTT
TRBJ1-1 - TRBV28 - CASTRSVTEAFF TGTGCCAGCACCCGATCGGTTACTGAAGCTTTCTTT
TRBJ2-1 TRBD2 TRBV7-6 - CASSPTTGGARNEQFF TGTGCCAGCAGCCCAACCACGGGGGGGGCGAGGAATGAGCAGTTCTTC
TRBJ1-4 - TRBV27 - CASSFTDSANEKLFF TGTGCCAGCAGTTTCACGGACAGCGCTAATGAAAAACTGTTTTTT
TRBJ1-2 - TRBV4-1 - CASSQDNRAGYTF TGCGCCAGCAGCCAAGATAATCGGGCTGGCTACACCTTC
TRBJ2-7 - TRBV4-1 - CASSQERERGGYYEQYF TGCGCCAGCAGCCAAGAGAGGGAAAGAGGTGGTTACTACGAGCAGTACTTC
TRBJ2-2 - TRBV27 - CASSFKTGELFF TGTGCCAGCAGTTTCAAGACCGGGGAGCTGTTTTTT
TRBJ1-2 - TRBV7-2 - CASSLSAVGPNYGYTF TGTGCCAGCAGCTTATCGGCGGTAGGGCCTAACTATGGCTACACCTTC
TRBJ1-2 - TRBV4-1 - CASSPEGFGYGYTF TGCGCCAGCAGCCCCGAAGGGTTCGGCTATGGCTACACCTTC
TRBJ2-1 TRBD1 TRBV6-5 - CASSFTGGAYNEQFF TGTGCCAGCAGTTTTACAGGGGGCGCCTACAATGAGCAGTTCTTC
TRBJ2-1 TRBD2 TRBV6-4 - CASSDGTSGTQFF TGTGCCAGCAGTGACGGGACTAGCGGAACGCAGTTCTTC
TRBJ1-3 TRBD1 TRBV7-6 - CASSSGQGFTGNTIYF TGTGCCAGCAGCTCGGGACAGGGGTTTACCGGAAACACCATATATTTT
TRBJ2-2 TRBD1 TRBV19 - CASRGSRGGELFF TGTGCCAGCAGGGGGTCTCGGGGCGGGGAGCTGTTTTTT
TRBJ1-1 TRBD1 TRBV14 - CASTSDRDTEAFF TGTGCCAGCACCTCGGACAGGGACACTGAAGCTTTCTTT
TRBJ1-2 - TRBV9 - CASSPRRGGANYGYTF TGTGCCAGCAGCCCCCGTAGGGGGGGCGCTAACTATGGCTACACCTTC
TRBJ1-2 - TRBV9 - CASSVDGGIRGYTF TGTGCCAGCAGCGTAGATGGGGGAATACGCGGCTACACCTTC
TRBJ2-5 - TRBV21-1 - CASSKERGEGQETQYF TGTGCCAGCAGCAAAGAAAGGGGTGAGGGACAAGAGACCCAGTACTTC
TRBJ1-2 - TRBV6-6 - CASSSLGQFYGYTF TGTGCCAGCAGCTCGCTCGGACAGTTCTATGGCTACACCTTC
TRBJ2-1 - TRBV18 - CASSPSFGAGYNEQFF TGTGCCAGCTCACCCTCCTTTGGGGCAGGGTACAATGAGCAGTTCTTC
TRBJ2-3 - TRBV4-1 - CASSHRTLTDTQYF TGCGCCAGCAGCCACCGGACCCTCACAGATACGCAGTATTTT
TRBJ1-2 - TRBV6-5 - CASWGGPYGYTF TGTGCCAGCTGGGGAGGGCCCTATGGCTACACCTTC
TRBJ2-7 TRBD1 TRBV27 - CASGVSAGTGDYEQYF TGTGCCAGCGGGGTATCGGCCGGGACAGGGGACTACGAGCAGTACTTC
TRBJ2-5 - TRBV4-3 - CASSHHREGETQYF TGCGCCAGCAGCCACCACAGGGAAGGAGAGACCCAGTACTTC
TRBJ2-3 TRBD2 TRBV4-1 once CASSQAALAGGPDTQYF TGCGCCAGCAGCCAAGCCGCACTAGCGGGGGGCCCAGATACGCAGTATTTT
TRBJ1-5 TRBD1 TRBV7-9 few CASSIDRVQGAQHF TGTGCCAGCAGCATAGACAGGGTGCAAGGAGCCCAGCATTTT
TRBJ1-6 - TRBV6-5 - CASSYSFGSPLHF TGTGCCAGCAGTTACTCATTCGGTTCACCCCTCCACTTT
TRBJ1-6 - TRBV28 - CAVDAGRSPLHF TGTGCCGTCGATGCGGGGCGTTCACCCCTCCACTTT
TRBJ2-7 - TRBV2 - CASTDGFTYEQYF TGTGCCAGCACCGATGGATTTACCTACGAGCAGTACTTC
TRBJ2-7 - TRBV7-9 - CASSFGDEQYF TGTGCCAGCAGCTTTGGTGACGAGCAGTACTTC
TRBJ2-2 - TRBV4-2 - CASRGGEDPGELFF TGTGCCAGCCGGGGTGGGGAGGATCCCGGGGAGCTGTTTTTT
TRBJ2-3 TRBD2 TRBV7-2 - CASSLVAGGVTDTQYF TGTGCCAGCAGCTTAGTTGCGGGGGGGGTGACAGATACGCAGTATTTT
TRBJ1-1 - TRBV6-1 - CASSDRENTEAFF TGTGCCAGCAGTGACAGGGAGAACACTGAAGCTTTCTTT
TRBJ2-5 - TRBV6-5 - CASSSSLADQETQYF TGTGCCAGCAGCAGCTCGTTGGCCGACCAAGAGACCCAGTACTTC
TRBJ2-7 - TRBV2 - CASSETGSYEQYF TGTGCCAGCAGTGAGACAGGATCCTACGAGCAGTACTTC
TRBJ1-1 TRBD1 TRBV29-1 once CSVEKQGARGAFF TGCAGCGTTGAGAAACAGGGGGCAAGGGGAGCTTTCTTT
TRBJ2-2 - TRBV12-3/TRBV12-4 - CASTPTTAGELFF TGTGCCAGCACCCCCACCACGGCCGGGGAGCTGTTTTTT
TRBJ2-7 - TRBV12-3/TRBV12-4 - CASSPAFHEQYF TGTGCCAGCAGCCCCGCATTCCACGAGCAGTACTTC
TRBJ2-7 TRBD1 TRBV10-1 - CASSENRDRSSYEQYF TGCGCCAGCAGTGAGAACCGGGACAGGAGCTCCTACGAGCAGTACTTC